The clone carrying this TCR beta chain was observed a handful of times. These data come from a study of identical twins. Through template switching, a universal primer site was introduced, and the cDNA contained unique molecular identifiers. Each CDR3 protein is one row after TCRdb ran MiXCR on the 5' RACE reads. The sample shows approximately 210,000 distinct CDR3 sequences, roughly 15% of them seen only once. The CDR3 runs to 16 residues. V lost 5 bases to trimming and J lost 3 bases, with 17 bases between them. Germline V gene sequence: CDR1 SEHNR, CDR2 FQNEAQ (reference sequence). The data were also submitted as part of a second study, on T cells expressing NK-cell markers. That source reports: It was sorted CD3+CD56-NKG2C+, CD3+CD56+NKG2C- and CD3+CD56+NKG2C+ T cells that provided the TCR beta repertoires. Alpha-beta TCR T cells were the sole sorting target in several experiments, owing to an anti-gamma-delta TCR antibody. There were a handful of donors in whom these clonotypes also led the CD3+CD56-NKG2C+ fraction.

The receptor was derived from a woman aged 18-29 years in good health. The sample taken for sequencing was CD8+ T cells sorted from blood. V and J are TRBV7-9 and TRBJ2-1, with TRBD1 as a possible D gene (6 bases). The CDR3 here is CASSPRTGTYYNEQFF. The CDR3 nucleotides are TGTGCCAGCAGCCCGAGAACCGGGACATACTACAATGAGCAGTTCTTC. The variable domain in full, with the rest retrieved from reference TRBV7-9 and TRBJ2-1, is DTGVSQNPRHKITKRGQNVTFRCDPISEHNRLYWYRQTLGQGPEFLTYFQNEAQLEKSRLLSDRFSAERPKGSFSTLEIQRTEQGDSAMYLCASSPRTGTYYNEQFFGPGTRLTVL.